This T cell receptor (beta chain) was sequenced in a study of T cell responses to AZD1222 COVID-19 vaccine. Study-wide background: Investigators merged groups given second doses at roughly 4 or roughly 12 weeks.

Regarding the study as a whole: Samples come after the peak T cell response, not at day 14. Unmutated variant regions reportedly attract nearly half of all spike-specific TCRs. White British ancestry dominated among donors, who included more females, and clonal diversity was possibly underestimated.

V shed 6 bases and J 8 bases; nucleotides not matched to a gene: 13. This CDR3 region has 14 residues. Germline lookup yields CDR1 SQVTM and CDR2 ANQGSEA. In its sample, this clone was seen once. Antigen unknown. The protocol was immunoSEQ multiplex PCR, while the TCRdb copy is restricted to in-frame clones and leaves out a portion. The sample has roughly 85,000 clones, roughly nine tenths seen once. The sequence derives from an adult in good health. V is TRBV29-1 and J is TRBJ2-1, with 7 bases matching TRBD1. Sample: peripheral blood, taken on day 0 of AZD1222 vaccination. The CDR3 DNA is TGCAGCGTCCGAAGACAGGGCGCGCCGGATGAGCAGTTCTTC. It yields the protein CSVRRQGAPDEQFF.